These T cell receptor beta chains were read from a single sample in a study of blood T cell repertoires in COVID-19. Method: immunoSEQ multiplex PCR; TCRdb's copy keeps in-frame clones and lacks some. The table shows 150,000 to 200,000 clones, with around 90% occurring only once. Sequencing was carried out using peripheral blood. These receptors came from a man aged 40-49 years with active or convalescent COVID-19. Both conserved end residues are part of each CDR3. The order of the fields is J gene, clone size, D gene, CDR3 length, V gene, CDR3 protein, CDR3 DNA. D genes are given only for firm matches. A clone size is listed for some rows: how often the clone was seen (once, few, many), or a class if it is expanded.

TRBJ1-5	.	.	17	TRBV7-6	CASSLGARGGGNQPQHF	TGTGCCAGCAGCTTAGGGGCCAGGGGTGGAGGCAATCAGCCCCAGCATTTT
TRBJ1-1	.	.	12	TRBV12-3/TRBV12-4	CASSLMNTEAFF	TGTGCCAGCAGCCTTATGAACACTGAAGCTTTCTTT
TRBJ2-6	.	TRBD2	15	TRBV19	CASRGGGYGANVLTF	TGTGCCAGTCGAGGCGGGGGGTACGGGGCCAACGTCCTGACTTTC
TRBJ2-1	.	.	13	TRBV5-4	CASSFAHYNEQFF	TGTGCCAGCAGCTTTGCACATTACAATGAGCAGTTCTTC
TRBJ2-3	.	.	15	TRBV2	CASRWSGLSTDTQYF	TGTGCCAGCAGATGGAGCGGGCTTAGCACAGATACGCAGTATTTT
TRBJ1-1	few	.	13	TRBV5-1	CASSIVSDTEAFF	TGCGCCAGCAGCATCGTCTCGGACACTGAAGCTTTCTTT
TRBJ2-5	.	.	17	TRBV7-2	CASSLGFRPGRQETQYF	TGTGCCAGCAGCTTAGGCTTCCGGCCAGGGCGCCAAGAGACCCAGTACTTC
TRBJ1-5	.	.	13	TRBV28	CASSFRNNQPQHF	TGTGCCAGCAGTTTCAGGAACAATCAGCCCCAGCATTTT
TRBJ1-3	.	.	14	TRBV11-3	CASSTGLSGNTIYF	TGTGCCAGCAGCACAGGGCTGTCTGGAAACACCATATATTTT
TRBJ1-2	few	.	16	TRBV5-5	CASSLAGPEGRYGYTF	TGTGCCAGCAGCTTGGCCGGTCCTGAGGGCCGCTATGGCTACACCTTC
TRBJ1-6	once	.	14	TRBV5-5	CASSLVANNSPLHF	TGTGCCAGCAGCTTGGTGGCCAATAATTCACCCCTCCACTTT
TRBJ2-7	.	.	14	TRBV5-1	CASSLVSQSYEQYF	TGCGCCAGCAGCTTGGTTAGCCAGTCCTACGAGCAGTACTTC
TRBJ2-1	.	TRBD2	14	TRBV19	CASSTTSGYNEQFF	TGTGCCAGTAGTACGACTAGCGGCTACAATGAGCAGTTCTTC
TRBJ2-7	.	TRBD2	17	TRBV9	CASSVGGSGGSSYEQYF	TGTGCCAGCAGCGTTGGAGGGAGCGGGGGGAGCTCCTACGAGCAGTACTTC
TRBJ2-1	.	.	18	TRBV19	CASSSFGTTFTTYNEQFF	TGTGCCAGTAGTAGCTTCGGGACAACCTTTACCACCTACAATGAGCAGTTCTTC
TRBJ1-2	.	.	14	TRBV5-1	CASSLGERAGGYTF	TGCGCCAGCAGCCTGGGTGAACGGGCGGGTGGCTACACCTTC
TRBJ2-3	.	.	14	TRBV5-1	CASSSGPGGDTQYF	TGCGCCAGCAGCTCCGGGCCCGGGGGAGATACGCAGTATTTT